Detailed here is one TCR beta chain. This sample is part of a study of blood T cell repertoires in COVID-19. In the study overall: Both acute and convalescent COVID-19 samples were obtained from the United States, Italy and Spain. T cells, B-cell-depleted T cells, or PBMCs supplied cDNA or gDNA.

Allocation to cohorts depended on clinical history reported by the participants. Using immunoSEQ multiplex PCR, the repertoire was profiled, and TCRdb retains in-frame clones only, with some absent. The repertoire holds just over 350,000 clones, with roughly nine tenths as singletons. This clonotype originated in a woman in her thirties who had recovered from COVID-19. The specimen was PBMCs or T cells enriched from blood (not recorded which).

CDR3 nucleotides: TGTGCCAGCAGCTTAGCGCCAGGGAACACTGAAGCTTTCTTT. This translates into CASSLAPGNTEAFF. V is TRBV7-2 and J is TRBJ1-1, with D unresolved. The germline V and J ends were trimmed by 0 bases and 1 base, with 6 bases remaining between them. This CDR3 spans 14 amino acids. Germline V CDR1 and CDR2: SGHTA, FQGNSA.